The table lists the clone carrying this T cell receptor (beta chain) with many counts. Its antigen is not identified. The germline V gene encodes CDR1 SQVTM and CDR2 ANQGSEA. The CDR3 length is 13 residues. Losses at the gene ends were 7 bases for V and 4 bases for J; bases not matched to a gene: 9. The data are from a study of post-analysis software for immune sequencing data. Study results and limitations: Comparison of patients with controls showed 4 to 6 TRBV segments more frequent in patients, TRBV5-6, TRBV5-1 and TRBV20-1 among them.

cDNA libraries for TCR beta contained unique molecular identifiers. TCRdb re-analysed the PCR reads in MiXCR, keeping a single row per CDR3 protein. This sample has about 200,000 distinct CDR3 sequences; 25% to 30% occur once, and the top ten carry around 3.7%. The origin of this receptor is a girl aged 2-17 years with multiple sclerosis. The specimen was blood. The chain combines TRBV29-1 with TRBJ1-1; 7 positions match TRBD1. CDR3 loop: CSAAGGGRTEAFF. The CDR3 DNA reads TGCAGCGCCGCAGGGGGAGGGCGCACTGAAGCTTTCTTT.